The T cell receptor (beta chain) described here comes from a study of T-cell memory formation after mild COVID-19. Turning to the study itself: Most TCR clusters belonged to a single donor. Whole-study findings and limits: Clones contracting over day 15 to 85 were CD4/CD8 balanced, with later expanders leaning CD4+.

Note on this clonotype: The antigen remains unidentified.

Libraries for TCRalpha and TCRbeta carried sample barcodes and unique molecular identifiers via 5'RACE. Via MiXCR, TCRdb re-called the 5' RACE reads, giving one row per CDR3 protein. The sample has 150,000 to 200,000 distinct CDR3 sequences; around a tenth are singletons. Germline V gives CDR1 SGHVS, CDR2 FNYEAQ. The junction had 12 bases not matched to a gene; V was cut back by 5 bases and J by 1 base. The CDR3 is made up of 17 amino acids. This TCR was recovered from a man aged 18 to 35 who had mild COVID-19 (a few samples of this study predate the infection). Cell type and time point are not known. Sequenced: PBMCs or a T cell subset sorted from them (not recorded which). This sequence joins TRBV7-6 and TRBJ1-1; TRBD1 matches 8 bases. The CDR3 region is CASSPDLDRERNTEAFF. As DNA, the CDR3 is TGTGCCAGCAGCCCCGACCTGGACAGGGAAAGGAACACTGAAGCTTTCTTT.